The next 31 T cell receptor beta chains were all read from a single sample in a study of a mutant IDH1 vaccine in newly diagnosed glioma. Sample time point: week 5, during vaccination. The study gave 300 ug of mutant IDH1 20-mer peptide per vaccine dose, with topical imiquimod. Their antigen targets remain unknown. Libraries were prepared by immunoSEQ multiplex PCR; TCRdb keeps only in-frame clonotypes and omits some of them. The sample has just under 80,000 clones, 91% seen once; the top ten hold roughly 0.5%. The sample consisted of PBMCs, taken from a glioma patient whose treatment included an IDH1 peptide vaccine. Receptor source: a woman aged 45-59 years with glioma.

V gene TRBV4-1 combines with J gene TRBJ1-2; TRBD1 aligns across 8 bases. V trimming: 6 bases; J trimming: 6 bases; junction bases outside the gene matches: 12. The CDR3 covers 15 residues. CDR1 is MGHRA, CDR2 YSYEKL, per germline. The CDR3 DNA is TGCGCCAGCAGGACAGGGGTGGGTCGTTCGAATGGCTACACCTTC. It is translated as CASRTGVGRSNGYTF.

This chain links TRBV18 with TRBJ2-1; 11 bases line up with TRBD1. From germline, CDR1 is KGHSH and CDR2 LQKENI. The CDR3 loop spans 15 amino acids. J gave up 4 bases and V 8 bases, and 7 bases lay outside the gene matches. In DNA form, the CDR3 reads TGTGCCAGCACCAAGGACAGGGGGCTTTACAATGAGCAGTTCTTC. It translates to CASTKDRGLYNEQFF.

The chain recombines TRBV5-1 with TRBJ2-7, with 11 bases lining up with TRBD2. J was trimmed by 3 bases and V by 2 bases; bases with no gene match: 1. The CDR3 runs to 14 residues. Looked up from germline, CDR1 is SGHRS and CDR2 is YFSETQ. The CDR3 is CASSLLAGDYEQYF. The CDR3 region has the DNA TGCGCCAGCAGCTTACTAGCGGGAGACTACGAGCAGTACTTC.

This chain connects TRBV4-1 to TRBJ2-1; no reliable D call. V lost 4 bases and J lost 6, with 19 bases in between. The length of the CDR3 is 16 residues. The germline V gene has CDR1 MGHRA and CDR2 YSYEKL. The CDR3, as DNA: TGCGCCAGCAGCCCAGGCTTAAGGGTGGGTCGCAATGAGCAGTTCTTC. Amino acid sequence: CASSPGLRVGRNEQFF.

The chain carries TRBV7-6 and TRBJ2-7; 7 positions match TRBD2. The CDR3 has 13 residues. After removal of 8 bases from V and 4 bases from J, the junction contained 8 bases not matched to a gene. Germline CDR1 is SGHVS and CDR2 is FNYEAQ. CDR3 residues: CASGAGDQYEQYF. The CDR3 DNA is TGTGCCAGCGGGGCGGGAGATCAGTACGAGCAGTACTTC.

About this clone itself: The same CDR3 can be traced to other DNA sequences in this sample. The chain has TRBV30 and TRBJ2-7, with TRBD2 identical over 7 bases. The V and J ends lost 5 bases and 6 bases, in that order; junction bases with no gene match: 16. CDR3 length: 15 amino acids. Germline V gene lookup returns CDR1 GTSNPN and CDR2 SVGIG (reference sequence). This CDR3 is CAWVKGASGLGEQYF. CDR3 nucleotide sequence: TGTGCCTGGGTAAAAGGGGCTAGCGGATTGGGCGAGCAGTACTTC.

The V gene is TRBV6-1, the J gene TRBJ2-7, with D uncertain. The CDR3 sequence is 12 residues long. The V gene lost 5 bases and the J gene lost 9 bases, with 14 bases spanning the gap. The germline V gene encodes CDR1 MNHNS and CDR2 SASEGT. The CDR3 sequence is CASSSDRPRQYF. The CDR3 coding sequence is TGTGCCAGCAGTTCCGACCGGCCCCGGCAGTACTTC.

This clone occurred a few times. The chain has TRBV9 and TRBJ1-2; D is undetermined. Trimming stripped 0 bases from V and 2 bases from J, with 8 bases between. From germline, CDR1 is SGDLS and CDR2 YYNGEE. The CDR3 extends over 14 amino acids. CDR3 DNA sequence: TGTGCCAGCAGCGTAGGGGCAGTCAACTATGGCTACACCTTC. Translation: CASSVGAVNYGYTF.

The gene calls are TRBV6-1 and TRBJ2-7; TRBD2 agrees at 7 bases. The CDR3 length is 16 residues. CDR1 is MNHNS and CDR2 is SASEGT in the germline V gene. Trimming cost V 4 bases and J 4 bases; bases outside gene matches: 13. DNA for the CDR3: TGTGCCAGCAGTGGAATTCTAGGAACTAGCGAGTACGAGCAGTACTTC. Translating gives CASSGILGTSEYEQYF.

This chain joins TRBV7-6 and TRBJ2-5; D is unclear. The J call may not be correct, given that the DNA end is closer to TRBJ2-7. In germline, CDR1 is SGHVS, CDR2 FNYEAQ. The CDR3 spans 15 residues. CDR3 bases: TGTGCCAGCAGCCATGACCGTAGAAGCTCCTACGAGCAGTACTTC. Its protein product is CASSHDRRSSYEQYF.

The V call is TRBV30, the J call TRBJ2-3, with D perhaps TRBD1 or TRBD2 (5 bases each). The CDR3 length is 15 residues. Deletions cut 3 bases from V and 0 bases from J, with 13 bases between. The germline V gene has CDR1 GTSNPN and CDR2 SVGIG (reference sequence). DNA of the CDR3: TGTGCCTGGAGGCTCGGGGCAGGGAGCACAGATACGCAGTATTTT. This translates into CAWRLGAGSTDTQYF.

Note on this clone: This specimen includes other DNA sequences encoding the same CDR3. The rearrangement joins TRBV5-6 to TRBJ2-1; TRBD2 agrees at 13 bases. The J segment lost 8 bases and the V segment lost 4 bases, leaving 6 bases of the junction unmatched. The CDR3 consists of 15 residues. Germline assignment: CDR1 SGHDT and CDR2 YYEEEE. In DNA form, the CDR3 reads TGTGCCAGCAGCCCCGGACTAGCGGGAGTCCATGAGCAGTTCTTC. This encodes CASSPGLAGVHEQFF.

The genes are TRBV18 and TRBJ2-7; 7 positions agree with TRBD2. The CDR3 has 14 residues. CDR1 and CDR2 from the germline V gene are KGHSH and LQKENI. The V and J ends lost 3 bases and 2 bases, in that order; junction bases with no gene match: 4. The CDR3 DNA is TGTGCCAGCTCACCTTCCGGACTAGCCTACGAGCAGTACTTC. Residues: CASSPSGLAYEQYF.

The gene calls are TRBV28 and TRBJ2-7; TRBD1 agrees at 9 bases. The ends lost 4 bases at V and 3 bases at J; junction bases unmatched: 10. Germline loops: CDR1 MDHEN, CDR2 SYDVKM. The CDR3 is made up of 16 amino acids. CDR3 nucleotides: TGTGCCAGCAGTTGGCCCCCGGGACAGGGTGTCTACGAGCAGTACTTC. This encodes CASSWPPGQGVYEQYF.

V gene TRBV4-2 combines with J gene TRBJ2-1; D may be TRBD1 (7 bases). V was shortened by 0 bases and J by 5 bases, with 11 bases between the two germline ends. The CDR3 length is 15 residues. The germline V gene encodes CDR1 LGHNA and CDR2 YNFKEQ. CDR3 loop: CASSQEAGGNNEQFF. DNA for the CDR3: TGTGCCAGCAGCCAAGAAGCAGGGGGGAACAATGAGCAGTTCTTC.

The CDR3 bases are TGTGCCAGCAGCCCGGACAGCTCCGAGCAGTACTTC. Amino acids: CASSPDSSEQYF. V is TRBV7-9 and J is TRBJ2-7; a weak D match, TRBD1 (6 bases). Germline lookup yields CDR1 SEHNR and CDR2 FQNEAQ (reference sequence). Trimming pared 5 bases from V and 6 bases from J, leaving 11 bases between. The CDR3 consists of 12 residues. Drawing the rest from reference TRBV7-9 and TRBJ2-7, the complete variable domain is DTGVSQNPRHKITKRGQNVTFRCDPISEHNRLYWYRQTLGQGPEFLTYFQNEAQLEKSRLLSDRFSAERPKGSFSTLEIQRTEQGDSAMYLCASSPDSSEQYFGPGTRLTVT.

This chain uses TRBV18 with TRBJ2-5, with 8 bases matching TRBD1. The CDR3 loop spans 13 amino acids. CDR1 and CDR2 (germline): KGHSH, LQKENI. J gave up 5 bases and V 6 bases, and 5 bases lay outside the gene matches. This CDR3 is CASSPNRGETQYF. The CDR3 coding sequence is TGTGCCAGCTCCCCCAACAGGGGGGAGACCCAGTACTTC.

CDR3 in amino acids: CASSQGLGLSYEQYF. For the CDR3, the DNA is TGTGCCAGCAGCCAAGGATTAGGGCTTTCCTACGAGCAGTACTTC. The chain carries TRBV14 and TRBJ2-7; no definite D call. Germline-derived CDR1 and CDR2 are SGHDN and FVKESK. The V end was cut by 1 base, the J end by 1 base, with 11 bases between. The CDR3 spans 15 residues.

The V call is TRBV6-1, the J call TRBJ1-5; D unresolved. V was cut by 2 bases and J by 2 bases, with 7 bases left in between. Germline assignment: CDR1 MNHNS and CDR2 SASEGT. This CDR3 is 14 amino acids long. CDR3 amino acids: CASSELYGNQPQHF. The CDR3 nucleotides read TGTGCCAGCAGTGAACTTTATGGCAATCAGCCCCAGCATTTT.

The count of this clone is one. The chain employs TRBV30 and TRBJ2-3; D remains ambiguous. This CDR3 has 13 residues. V lost 0 bases and J lost 11, with 15 bases in between. In germline, CDR1 is GTSNPN, CDR2 SVGIG (reference sequence). CDR3 in DNA: TGTGCCTGGAGTGTATTTCGGGTCCCTATGCAGTATTTT. It yields the protein CAWSVFRVPMQYF.

The chain uses TRBV5-1 and TRBJ1-1; a possible D gene is TRBD1 (5 bases). The CDR3 spans 15 residues. Between the trimmed V and J ends, which lost 0 bases and 0 bases, there was a span of 9 bases. Germline V CDR1 and CDR2: SGHRS, YFSETQ. DNA of the CDR3: TGCGCCAGCAGCTTGGGTGGGGGGTTGAACACTGAAGCTTTCTTT. Amino acid sequence: CASSLGGGLNTEAFF.

The gene calls are TRBV28 and TRBJ1-5, with D possibly matching TRBD1 (6 bases). The germline V gene encodes CDR1 MDHEN and CDR2 SYDVKM. The CDR3 is made up of 12 amino acids. Trimming removed 7 bases from V and 6 bases from J, with 10 bases in between. This CDR3 reads CASIRGGQPQHF. The CDR3 coding sequence is TGTGCCAGCATCAGGGGAGGTCAGCCCCAGCATTTT.

This chain links TRBV20-1 with TRBJ1-2; no firm D call. Trimming stripped 2 bases from V and 7 bases from J, with 2 bases between. CDR1 and CDR2 from the germline V gene are DFQATT and SNEGSKA (reference sequence). CDR3 length: 9 amino acids. CDR3 bases: TGCAGTGCTAGACGTGGCTACACCTTC. This encodes CSARRGYTF.

The genes are TRBV2 and TRBJ2-3, with 7 bases fitting TRBD1. CDR3 size: 16 residues. With 6 bases clipped from V and 0 bases from J, the junction kept 9 bases outside the gene matches. Germline V CDR1 and CDR2: SNHLY, FYNNEI. This CDR3 reads CASSARTGSSTDTQYF. CDR3 in DNA: TGTGCCAGCAGCGCCCGGACAGGCTCTAGCACAGATACGCAGTATTTT.

The chain has TRBV18 and TRBJ2-7; D is uncertain. The length of the CDR3 is 13 residues. Germline lookup yields CDR1 KGHSH and CDR2 LQKENI. V gave up 2 bases and J gave up 2 bases, with 7 bases separating them. The CDR3 spells CASSPSTAYEQYF. The CDR3 nucleotides are TGTGCCAGCTCACCATCTACGGCCTACGAGCAGTACTTC.

The chain links TRBV28 to TRBJ2-4; D is unclear. This CDR3 has 13 amino acids. Trimming cost V 4 bases and J 6 bases, with 10 bases left between them. Germline assignment: CDR1 MDHEN and CDR2 SYDVKM. CDR3 in amino acids: CASSSDKPNIQYF. Here the CDR3 DNA reads TGTGCCAGCAGTTCAGACAAACCAAACATTCAGTACTTC.

This clone was seen more than once but under ten times. This chain connects TRBV20-1 to TRBJ2-1, with D tentatively TRBD1 or TRBD2 (5 bases each). From germline, CDR1 is DFQATT and CDR2 SNEGSKA (reference sequence). With 2 bases removed from V and 9 bases from J, the gap between germline ends came to 8 bases. The CDR3 sequence is 11 residues long. The CDR3 DNA reads as TGCAGTGCTAGACGGGGCAGTGAGCAGTTCTTC. Translation gives CSARRGSEQFF.

V and J are TRBV9 and TRBJ2-2, with 7 bases identical to TRBD2. J lost 3 bases, V lost 4 bases, and 9 bases had no gene match. Looked up from germline, CDR1 is SGDLS and CDR2 is YYNGEE. CDR3 length equals 16 residues. CDR3 coding DNA: TGTGCCAGCAGCCTTAGCGGGTCCACCGACACCGGGGAGCTGTTTTTT. Translated: CASSLSGSTDTGELFF.

V is TRBV4-1 and J is TRBJ2-2; D possibly matches TRBD1 or TRBD2 (5 bases each). Germline-derived CDR1 and CDR2 are MGHRA and YSYEKL. V lost 3 bases and J lost 4, with 24 bases in between. The CDR3 consists of 19 residues. CDR3 DNA: TGCGCCAGCAGCCACAGGGCAAACCCCGACGTCGCGGGCACCGGGGAGCTGTTTTTT. This gives the protein CASSHRANPDVAGTGELFF.

The J gene is TRBJ2-7, the V gene TRBV28; possibly TRBD2 for D (6 bases). CDR3 length equals 16 residues. V dropped 6 bases and J dropped 5 bases, with 23 bases sitting between them. Looked up from germline, CDR1 is MDHEN and CDR2 is SYDVKM. The CDR3 bases are TGTGCCAGCAGCCCTCCCCCATCGGGGGAGGTCCACGAGCAGTACTTC. It is translated as CASSPPPSGEVHEQYF.

The CDR3 sequence is CASSAESPSNTGELFF. Here the CDR3 DNA reads TGTGCCAGCAGTGCGGAGAGTCCCTCGAACACCGGGGAGCTGTTTTTT. The chain joins TRBV2 to TRBJ2-2; D remains ambiguous. This CDR3 comprises 16 residues. From germline, CDR1 is SNHLY and CDR2 FYNNEI. Deletions cut 4 bases from V and 0 bases from J, with 12 bases between.